This entry features one T cell receptor beta chain sequence. Its cognate antigen has yet to be identified. A 2.5 ml peripheral blood sample was drawn into PAXgene tubes per donor and stored at -80°C. Total RNA was isolated from whole blood with the PAXgene blood miRNA kit on an automated QIAcube, without T cell sorting. Peripheral blood from monozygotic twin pairs concordant or discordant for inflammatory bowel disease was subjected to deep TCRalpha and TCRbeta repertoire profiling with unique molecular barcoding. Smoking habits were recorded for all twin pairs, and each individual was classified as a current, former or never smoker. The germline V gene (reference sequence) specifies MNHNY as CDR1 and SVGAGI as CDR2. From cysteine to phenylalanine, the CDR3 is 13 amino acids long. The DNA is unrecorded. This sample was taken from a study of monozygotic twins with inflammatory bowel disease (dated 2019 in TCRdb). In terms of the full investigation: In total, roughly 30 monozygotic twin pairs made up the full study: 19 Danish pairs, all IBD-discordant, plus nine German pairs, of which four were IBD-concordant and five were IBD-discordant. Within discordant pairs, disease-associated traits were sought mainly by comparing IBD patients with their genetically identical healthy co-twins. Each individual had, on average, about 151 000 unique TCRalpha sequences and 181 000 unique TCRbeta sequences available for analysis.

The library was built by means of 5' RACE. Each TCR library was prepared from 3,000 to 4,000 ng of total RNA. For each sample, cDNA synthesis was carried out in eight separate reactions using SMARTScribe reverse transcriptase. During cDNA synthesis, template switching was used to introduce unique molecular identifiers that contained a 6-nucleotide sample barcode. TCRalpha and TCRbeta cDNA was amplified by two nested PCRs of about 15 and 9 cycles, with bead purification after each PCR. Before amplification, the cDNA was both treated with uracil DNA-glycosylase and purified with the QIAquick PCR purification kit. In the second PCR, Illumina TruSeq-compatible adapters and sample-specific barcodes were added. Library quality and concentration were checked on TapeStation and Qubit, and libraries were pooled at 4.5 to 5.5 ng each. Sequencing of pooled libraries was carried out on an Illumina HiSeq2500 single-index Rapid Run using 2 x 100 bp reads and custom sequencing primers. Processing in the source paper ran as follows. PCR and sequencing errors were corrected by UMI-based consensus assembly using MiGEC version 1.2.6. V(D)J alignment, clonotype assembly and CDR3 extraction were performed with MiXCR version 2.1.1. Gene usage, clonotype sharing and MAIT/NKT TCR abundance were normalised by analysing the top 1000, 10 000 and 20 000 clonotypes per sample. After downsampling to 27 000 UMIs, diversity was calculated as the inverse Simpson index using the vegan R package. Paired Mann-Whitney U tests on discordant twin pairs were used, with Benjamini-Hochberg multiple-testing correction. TCRdb reprocessed the sequencing reads and holds a single record per CDR3 protein sequence, with no DNA. These V and J calls are TCRdb output, not the study's own analysis. The sample table holds 300,000 to 400,000 distinct CDR3 sequences. The biggest ten clones account for 2.5% to 3% of the sample.

Results and caveats for the whole study, not just this receptor: A decrease in TCRbeta repertoire diversity, as measured by inverse Simpson index, was observed in IBD patients compared with their healthy co-twins. Concordant and discordant twins showed no difference in repertoire similarity, possibly because of limited statistical power. The analysis was unable to tell apart different T cell subtypes. No single strong signal or clonotype linked to IBD turned up in the results, so the idea that one exists was not supported. Differing immunosuppressive treatments among patients may have added background noise and inter-individual variability to the repertoires. Fewer clonotypes were shared with other individuals by IBD patients than by healthy twins, most markedly in patients showing signs of disease activity.

Recombination linked TRBV6-6 to TRBJ2-3; the D call from TCRdb, TRBD2, cannot be confirmed without DNA. Source material: blood. The sequence was collected from a human donor with ulcerative colitis or Crohn's disease, or a healthy co-twin of an affected twin (not recorded which). Here the CDR3 is given as CASSQTLANTQYF.